This T cell receptor (beta chain) was captured in a study of blood T cell repertoires in COVID-19. Study summary: Samples representing acute and convalescent COVID-19 were sourced from the United States, Italy and Spain. Sources were T cells, B-cell-depleted T cells, or PBMCs; the material itself was cDNA or gDNA.

Original methodology: Reference gene primer amplification in the assay estimated nucleated cell counts. Data came from immunoSEQ multiplex PCR; TCRdb stores just in-frame clones and leaves some out. D and trimming come from the DNA, and the V and J calls and clone size come from that table. The table shows about 58,000 clones, with 77% occurring only once. CDR1 and CDR2 from the germline V gene are MNHEY and SVGAGI. CDR3 length: 13 amino acids. Trimming took off 7 bases at V and 8 bases at J, with 17 bases between the two ends. The genes are TRBV6-5 and TRBJ1-2; D gene unclear. The TCR comes from a human donor in a cohort sampled during active COVID-19. The sequencing input was peripheral blood. CDR3 in amino acids: CASTTGPRAGYTF. As DNA, the CDR3 is TGTGCCAGCACTACCGGGCCGCGGGCGGGCTACACCTTC.